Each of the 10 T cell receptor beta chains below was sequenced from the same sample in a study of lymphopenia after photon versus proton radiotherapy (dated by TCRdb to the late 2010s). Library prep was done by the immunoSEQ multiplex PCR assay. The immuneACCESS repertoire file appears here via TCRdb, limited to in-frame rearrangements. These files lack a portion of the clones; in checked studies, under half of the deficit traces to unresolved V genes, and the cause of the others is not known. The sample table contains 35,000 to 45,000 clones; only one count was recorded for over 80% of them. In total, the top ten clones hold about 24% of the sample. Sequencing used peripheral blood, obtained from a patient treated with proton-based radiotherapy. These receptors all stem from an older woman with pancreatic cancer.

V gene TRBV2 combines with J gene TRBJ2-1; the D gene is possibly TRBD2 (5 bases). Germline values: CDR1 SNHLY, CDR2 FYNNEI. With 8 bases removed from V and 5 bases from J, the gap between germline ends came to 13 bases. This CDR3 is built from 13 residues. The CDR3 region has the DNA TGTGCCAGCTCGAGACTGGAGGACAATGAGCAGTTCTTC. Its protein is CASSRLEDNEQFF.

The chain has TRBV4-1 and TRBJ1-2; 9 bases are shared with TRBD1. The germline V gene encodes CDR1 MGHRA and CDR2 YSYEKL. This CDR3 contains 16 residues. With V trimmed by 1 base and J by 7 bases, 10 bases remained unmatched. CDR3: CASSQAGDRVLGGYTF. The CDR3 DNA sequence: TGCGCCAGCAGCCAAGCCGGGGACAGGGTGTTGGGTGGCTACACCTTC.

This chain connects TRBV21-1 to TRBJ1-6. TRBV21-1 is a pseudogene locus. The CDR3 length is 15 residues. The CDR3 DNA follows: TGTGCCAGCAGCAAGCGGGCAGTCTATAATTCACCCCTCCACTTT. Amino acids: CASSKRAVYNSPLHF.

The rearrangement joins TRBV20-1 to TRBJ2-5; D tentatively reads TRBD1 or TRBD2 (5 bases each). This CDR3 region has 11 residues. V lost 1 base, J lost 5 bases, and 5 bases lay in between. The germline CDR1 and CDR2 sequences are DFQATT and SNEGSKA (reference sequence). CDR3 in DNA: TGCAGTGCTAGAGGGGGGGAGACCCAGTACTTC. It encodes CSARGGETQYF.

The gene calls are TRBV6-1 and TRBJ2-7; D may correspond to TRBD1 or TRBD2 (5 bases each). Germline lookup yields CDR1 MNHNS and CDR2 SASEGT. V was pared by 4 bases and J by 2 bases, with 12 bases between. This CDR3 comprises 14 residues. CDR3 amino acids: CASSGLVGAYEQYF. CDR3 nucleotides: TGTGCCAGCAGTGGGTTGGTGGGGGCCTACGAGCAGTACTTC.

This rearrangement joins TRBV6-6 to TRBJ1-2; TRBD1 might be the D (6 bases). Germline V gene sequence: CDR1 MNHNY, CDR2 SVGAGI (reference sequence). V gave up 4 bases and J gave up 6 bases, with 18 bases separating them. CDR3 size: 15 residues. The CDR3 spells CASSSSSGTRNGYTF. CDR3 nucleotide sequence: TGTGCCAGCAGTTCATCCTCCGGGACAAGAAATGGCTACACCTTC.

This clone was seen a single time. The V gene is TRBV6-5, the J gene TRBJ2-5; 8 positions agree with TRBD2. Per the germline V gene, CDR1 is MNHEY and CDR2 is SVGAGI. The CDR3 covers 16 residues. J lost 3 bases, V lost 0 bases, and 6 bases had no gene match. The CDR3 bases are TGTGCCAGCAGTTACTCAGGCCATAGCGGGAAAGAGACCCAGTACTTC. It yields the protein CASSYSGHSGKETQYF.

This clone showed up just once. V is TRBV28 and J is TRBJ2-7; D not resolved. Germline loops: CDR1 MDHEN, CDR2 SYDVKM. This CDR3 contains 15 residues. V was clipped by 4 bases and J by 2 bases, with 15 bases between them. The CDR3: CASSSDRRFAYEQYF. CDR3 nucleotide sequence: TGTGCCAGCAGTTCAGACCGACGTTTCGCCTACGAGCAGTACTTC. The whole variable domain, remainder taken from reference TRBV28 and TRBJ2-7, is DVKVTQSSRYLVKRTGEKVFLECVQDMDHENMFWYRQDPGLGLRLIYFSYDVKMKEKGDIPEGYSVSREKKERFSLILESASTNQTSMYLCASSSDRRFAYEQYFGPGTRLTVT.

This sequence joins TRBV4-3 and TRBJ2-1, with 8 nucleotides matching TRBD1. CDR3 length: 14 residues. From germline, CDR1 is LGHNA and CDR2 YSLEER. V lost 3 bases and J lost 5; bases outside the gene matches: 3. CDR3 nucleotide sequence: TGCGCCAGCAGCCAGGACAGGGCAAACAATGAGCAGTTCTTC. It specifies CASSQDRANNEQFF.

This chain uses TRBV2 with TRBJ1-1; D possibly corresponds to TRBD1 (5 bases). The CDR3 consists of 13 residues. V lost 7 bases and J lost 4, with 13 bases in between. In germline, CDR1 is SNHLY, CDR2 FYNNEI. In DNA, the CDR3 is TGTGCCAGCATTGTCCAGGGCGGCACTGAAGCTTTCTTT. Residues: CASIVQGGTEAFF.